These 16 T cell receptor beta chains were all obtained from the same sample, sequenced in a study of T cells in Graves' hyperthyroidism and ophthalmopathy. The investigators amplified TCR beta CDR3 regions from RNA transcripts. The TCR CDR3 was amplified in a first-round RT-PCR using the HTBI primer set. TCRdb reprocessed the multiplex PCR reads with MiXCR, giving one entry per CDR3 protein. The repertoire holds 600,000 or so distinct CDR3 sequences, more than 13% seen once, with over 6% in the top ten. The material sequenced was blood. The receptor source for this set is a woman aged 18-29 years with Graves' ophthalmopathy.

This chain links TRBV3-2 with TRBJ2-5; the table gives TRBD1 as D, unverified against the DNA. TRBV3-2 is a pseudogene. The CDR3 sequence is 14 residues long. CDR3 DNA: TGTGCCAGCAGTTATGGGACAAACCAGGAGACCCAGTACTTC. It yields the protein CASSYGTNQETQYF.

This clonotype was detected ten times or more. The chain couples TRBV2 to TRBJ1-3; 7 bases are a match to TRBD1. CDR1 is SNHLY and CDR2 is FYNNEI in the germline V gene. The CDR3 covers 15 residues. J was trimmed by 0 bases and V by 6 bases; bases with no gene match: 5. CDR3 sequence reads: CASSRDRRSGNTIYF. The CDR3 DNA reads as TGTGCCAGCAGCCGGGACAGACGCTCTGGAAACACCATATATTTT.

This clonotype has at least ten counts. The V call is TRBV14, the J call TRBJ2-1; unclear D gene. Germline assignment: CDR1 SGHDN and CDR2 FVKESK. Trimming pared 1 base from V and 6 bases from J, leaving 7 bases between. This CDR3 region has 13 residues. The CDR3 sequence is CASSQGWGNEQFF. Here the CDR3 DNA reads TGTGCCAGCAGCCAAGGGTGGGGCAATGAGCAGTTCTTC.

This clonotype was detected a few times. The CDR3 is CASSVDGLAGVTDTQYF. DNA of the CDR3: TGTGCCAGCAGCGTAGACGGTCTAGCGGGAGTCACAGATACGCAGTATTTT. The chain carries TRBV9 and TRBJ2-3, with 10 bases that match TRBD2. The CDR3 sequence is 17 residues long. The junction had 6 bases not matched to a gene; V was cut back by 0 bases and J by 2 bases. In germline, CDR1 is SGDLS, CDR2 YYNGEE.

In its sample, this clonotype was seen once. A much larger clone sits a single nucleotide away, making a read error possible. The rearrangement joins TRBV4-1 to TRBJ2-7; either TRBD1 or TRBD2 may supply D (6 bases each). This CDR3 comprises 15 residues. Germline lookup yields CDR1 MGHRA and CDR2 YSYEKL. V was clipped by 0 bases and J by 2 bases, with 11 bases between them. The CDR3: CASSQERGAAYEQYF. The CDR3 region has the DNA TGCGCCAGCAGCCAAGAAAGGGGGGCGGCCTACGAGCAGTACTTC.

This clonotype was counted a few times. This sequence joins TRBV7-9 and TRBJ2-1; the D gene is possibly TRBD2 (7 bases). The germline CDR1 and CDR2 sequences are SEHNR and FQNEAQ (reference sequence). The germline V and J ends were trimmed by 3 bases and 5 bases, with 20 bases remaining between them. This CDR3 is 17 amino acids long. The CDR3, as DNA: TGTGCCAGCAGCTTGGGGCTAGGGGGGGAGGGGGACAATGAGCAGTTCTTC. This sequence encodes CASSLGLGGEGDNEQFF. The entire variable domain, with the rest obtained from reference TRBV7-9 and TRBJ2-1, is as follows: DTGVSQNPRHKITKRGQNVTFRCDPISEHNRLYWYRQTLGQGPEFLTYFQNEAQLEKSRLLSDRFSAERPKGSFSTLEIQRTEQGDSAMYLCASSLGLGGEGDNEQFFGPGTRLTVL.

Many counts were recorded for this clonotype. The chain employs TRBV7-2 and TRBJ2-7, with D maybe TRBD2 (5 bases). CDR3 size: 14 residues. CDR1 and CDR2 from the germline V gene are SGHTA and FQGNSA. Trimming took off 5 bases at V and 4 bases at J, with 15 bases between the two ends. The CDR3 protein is CASSPGDGFYEQYF. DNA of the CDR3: TGTGCCAGCAGCCCCGGGGATGGCTTTTACGAGCAGTACTTC.

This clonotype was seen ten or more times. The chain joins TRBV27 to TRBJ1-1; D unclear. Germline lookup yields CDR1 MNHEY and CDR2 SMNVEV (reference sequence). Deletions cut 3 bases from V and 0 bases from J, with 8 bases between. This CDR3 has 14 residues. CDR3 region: CASSFSPMNTEAFF. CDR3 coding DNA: TGTGCCAGCAGTTTTTCTCCTATGAACACTGAAGCTTTCTTT.

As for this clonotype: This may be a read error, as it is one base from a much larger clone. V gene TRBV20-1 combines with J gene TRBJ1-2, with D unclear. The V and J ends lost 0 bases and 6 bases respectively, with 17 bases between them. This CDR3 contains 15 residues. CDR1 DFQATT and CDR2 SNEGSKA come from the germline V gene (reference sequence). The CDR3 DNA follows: TGCAGTGCTAGAGATAGTTCGGCGGACCTCCATGGCTACACCTTC. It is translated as CSARDSSADLHGYTF.

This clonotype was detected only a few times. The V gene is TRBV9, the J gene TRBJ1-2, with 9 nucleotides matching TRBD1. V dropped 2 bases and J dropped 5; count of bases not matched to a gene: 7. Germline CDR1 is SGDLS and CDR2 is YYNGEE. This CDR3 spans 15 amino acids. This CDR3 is CASSVNTGGWYGYTF. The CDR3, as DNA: TGTGCCAGCAGCGTTAACACAGGGGGCTGGTATGGCTACACCTTC.

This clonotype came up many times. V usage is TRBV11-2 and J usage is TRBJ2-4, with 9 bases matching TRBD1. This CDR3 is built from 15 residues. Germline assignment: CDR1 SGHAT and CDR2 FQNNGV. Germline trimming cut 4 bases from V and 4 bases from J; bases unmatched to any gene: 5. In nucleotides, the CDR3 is TGTGCCAGCAGCTCATTACAGGGGGCTAAAAACATTCAGTACTTC. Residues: CASSSLQGAKNIQYF.

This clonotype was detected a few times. The CDR3: CASSAFLGVSFANTGELFF. The CDR3 DNA sequence: TGTGCCAGCAGCGCGTTTTTGGGCGTCTCATTCGCGAACACCGGGGAGCTGTTTTTT. This chain links TRBV9 with TRBJ2-2; D unresolved. V was cut by 3 bases and J by 0 bases, with 21 bases left in between. CDR3 size: 19 residues. CDR1 is SGDLS and CDR2 is YYNGEE in the germline V gene.

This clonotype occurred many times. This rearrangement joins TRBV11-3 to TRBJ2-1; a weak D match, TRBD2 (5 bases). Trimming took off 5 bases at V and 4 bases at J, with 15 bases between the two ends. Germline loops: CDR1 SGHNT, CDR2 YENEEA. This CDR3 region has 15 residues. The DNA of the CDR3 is TGTGCCAGCAGCCAAGACCCAGCGGATTACAATGAGCAGTTCTTC. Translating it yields CASSQDPADYNEQFF.

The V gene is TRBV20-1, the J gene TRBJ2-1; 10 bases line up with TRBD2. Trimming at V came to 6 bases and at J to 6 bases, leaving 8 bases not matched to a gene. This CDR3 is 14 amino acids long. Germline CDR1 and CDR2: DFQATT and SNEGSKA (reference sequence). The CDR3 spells CSALRLAGLNEQFF. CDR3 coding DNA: TGCAGTGCGCTCCGACTAGCGGGCCTCAATGAGCAGTTCTTC.

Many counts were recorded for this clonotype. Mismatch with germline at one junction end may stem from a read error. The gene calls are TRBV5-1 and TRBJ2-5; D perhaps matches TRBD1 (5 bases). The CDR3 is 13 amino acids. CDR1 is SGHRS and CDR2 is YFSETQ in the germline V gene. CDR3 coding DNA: TGTGCCAGCAGCTTTCAGGGCGAGGAGACCCAGTACTTC. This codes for CASSFQGEETQYF.

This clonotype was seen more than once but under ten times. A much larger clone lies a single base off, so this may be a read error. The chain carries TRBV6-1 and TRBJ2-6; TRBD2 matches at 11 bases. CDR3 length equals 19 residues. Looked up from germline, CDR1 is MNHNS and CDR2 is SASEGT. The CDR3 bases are TGTGCCAGCAGTGAACCGGGACTAGCGGTACAGGCTGGGGCCAACGTCCTGGCTTTC. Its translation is CASSEPGLAVQAGANVLAF.